This T cell receptor beta chain was retrieved from a study of early T cells in non-severe SARS-CoV-2 infection. Study-level background: Sequencing targeted bulk RNA from unsorted whole blood, leaving chains unpaired. General study findings and limits: Clonotype matching in VDJdb favored anti-spike CD8 responses and did not capture private and CD4 specificities.

With respect to this clonotype: No antigen is known for it.

This CDR3 is built from 12 residues. CDR1 and CDR2 (germline): SGHVS, FQNEAQ. V shed 8 bases and J shed 0 bases, with 7 bases lying between them. Researchers tagged individual cDNA molecules with unique molecular identifiers. TCRdb redid the calling of the 5' RACE reads with MiXCR, one entry per CDR3 protein. The table shows 50,000 to 85,000 distinct CDR3 sequences, with 8% to 9.5% occurring only once. Specimen: whole blood. V is TRBV7-8 and J is TRBJ1-1; D is possibly TRBD1 (6 bases). This clonotype was sampled from an adult who was a healthcare worker with PCR-confirmed SARS-CoV-2 infection or an uninfected control (not recorded which). CDR3 protein: CASGDMNTEAFF. The CDR3 bases are TGTGCCAGCGGGGACATGAACACTGAAGCTTTCTTT.